Below, one TCR beta chain is given with its context. As yet, its antigen is unknown. This CDR3 contains 15 residues. Germline V gene lookup returns CDR1 GTSNPN and CDR2 SVGIG (reference sequence). The ends lost 0 bases at V and 2 bases at J; junction bases unmatched: 7. This sample was taken from a study of OX40 agonist ivuxolimab in advanced cancers. The wider study: Treatment of patients was with ivuxolimab, an agonistic anti-OX40 (CD134) antibody. Study-level points and caveats: The CD4+ and CD8+ T cells in the blood had expanded clonally by week 6 at 0.1 to 3.0 mg/kg.

Repertoires were generated with immunoSEQ multiplex PCR, while TCRdb's copy carries only in-frame clones and drops some. Of tens of thousands of clones listed, 70% to 90% are singletons. The sequences come from CD4+ or CD8+ T cells sorted from blood, collected in a trial of the OX40 agonist ivuxolimab. The clonotype originates from an adult with an advanced solid tumor such as melanoma, head and neck, liver or kidney cancer. V usage is TRBV30 and J usage is TRBJ2-7; 7 bases line up with TRBD2. DNA for the CDR3: TGTGCCTGGAGTGTGGGGTCGGGGAGGGCCTACGAGCAGTACTTC. Translated: CAWSVGSGRAYEQYF. The whole variable domain, remainder taken from reference TRBV30 and TRBJ2-7, is SQTIHQWPATLVQPVGSPLSLECTVEGTSNPNLYWYRQAAGRGLQLLFYSVGIGQISSEVPQNLSASRPQDRQFILSSKKLLLSDSGFYLCAWSVGSGRAYEQYFGPGTRLTVT.